What follows is one T cell receptor (beta chain) and its context. It lacks a known antigen. The sample holds no much larger clone one base away, and base qualities are not on file. Samples from volunteer blood donors who had recovered from COVID-19 were contributed by a second Seattle source. The collaborating institutions used their own protocols to collect whole blood in K2EDTA tubes. For TCRbeta analysis, collaborators shipped samples in one of three forms: frozen whole blood, isolated PBMCs, or DNA extracted from either of those sample types. The trim is 7 bases for V and 6 bases for J, with a gap of 14 bases between the germline ends. From the cysteine through the phenylalanine, the CDR3 covers 13 amino acids. Only the CDR3 DNA stays, 39 bases, in frame from base 1. CDR1 and CDR2 were assigned from the germline V gene (reference sequence) as SGHNT and YYREEE. The record originates from a study of blood T cell repertoires in COVID-19 (dated by TCRdb to the early 2020s). As for the study more broadly: Collaborator samples came from the United States, Italy and Spain and covered acute and convalescent phases of COVID-19. The samples were drawn from the first 160 participants of the ongoing ImmuneRACE study and from more than 1,000 subjects provided by 6 global collaborators. Sample metadata almost always included a de-identified subject ID, COVID-19 status, age in years and sex. The repertoires were released in a freely available public database meant as a resource for research on the immune response to SARS-CoV-2. The material from the prospective study consisted of cDNA or gDNA derived from T cells, B-cell-depleted T cells, or PBMCs. Where available, HLA class I and class II types were obtained from metadata supplied by the sample provider rather than from assay-based typing. Subjects who had been exposed to COVID-19, were actively infected with it, or had recovered from it provided the deeply sampled blood TCRbeta repertoires that made up the dataset.

TCRbeta CDR3 regions were amplified from genomic DNA using the immunoSEQ Assay, a bias-controlled multiplex PCR. Turning to the authors' computational methods: The number of nucleated cells in each sample was estimated from the amplification of reference gene primers within the assay. To quantify the absolute abundance of each unique TCRbeta CDR3 rearrangement, sequence reads were collapsed and filtered. Productive Simpson clonality was computed per sample as the square root of Simpson's diversity index over productive rearrangements. This immuneACCESS table, as held by TCRdb, lists in-frame sequences with V and J called but not all clones. Of the missing ones, under half trace to an unresolved V gene in checked studies; the others have no known cause. Clonal size and the V and J genes are those of that table, whereas D and trimming came from the DNA. The sample yields 150,000 to 200,000 clones; about 83% were counted once. The leading ten clones occupy approximately 0.88% of the sample.

The investigation overall reported the following: Clinical and demographic metadata were provided uncurated, with the amount varying by source and participant.

Sequencing used peripheral blood. The clonotype comes from a young woman who had recovered from COVID-19. This sequence uses TRBV5-4 and TRBJ2-4, with TRBD1 as a weak D call on 6 bases. The CDR3 protein: CASWSNRVNIQYF. The DNA reads TGTGCCAGCTGGAGTAACAGGGTAAACATTCAGTACTTC.